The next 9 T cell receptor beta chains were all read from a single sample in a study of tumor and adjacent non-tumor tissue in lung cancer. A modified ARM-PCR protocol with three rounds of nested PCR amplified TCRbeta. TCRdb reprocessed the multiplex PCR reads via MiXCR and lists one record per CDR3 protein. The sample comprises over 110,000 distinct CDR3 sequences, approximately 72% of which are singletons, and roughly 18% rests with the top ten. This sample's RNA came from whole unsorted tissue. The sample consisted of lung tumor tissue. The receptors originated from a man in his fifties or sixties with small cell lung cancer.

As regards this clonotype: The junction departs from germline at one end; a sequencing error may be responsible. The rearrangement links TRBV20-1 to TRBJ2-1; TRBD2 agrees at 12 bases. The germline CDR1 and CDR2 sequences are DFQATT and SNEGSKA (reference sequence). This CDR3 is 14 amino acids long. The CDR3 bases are TGCAGCGCCGTAGAACTAGCGGGAGGTGTTGAGCAGTCATTC. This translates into CSAVELAGGVEQSF.

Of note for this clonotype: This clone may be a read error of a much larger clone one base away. The CDR3 sequence: CASSFGLTNEQFF. Here the CDR3 DNA reads TGTGCCAGCAGCTTCGGACTCACCAATGAGCAGTTCTTC. This chain connects TRBV11-2 to TRBJ2-1, with a weak D call TRBD2 (5 bases). Trimming left V 3 bases short and J 6 bases short, with 9 bases between. CDR1 and CDR2 (germline): SGHAT, FQNNGV. The CDR3 runs to 13 residues.

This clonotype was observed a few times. Here the CDR3 reads CASSSTDRGLSEAFF. The CDR3, as DNA: TGTGCCAGCAGTTCGACGGACAGGGGGCTTTCTGAAGCTTTCTTT. This chain uses TRBV12-3 or TRBV12-4 with TRBJ1-1, with 11 bases identical to TRBD1. Germline trimming cut 4 bases from V and 6 bases from J; bases unmatched to any gene: 7. The CDR3 is 15 amino acids.

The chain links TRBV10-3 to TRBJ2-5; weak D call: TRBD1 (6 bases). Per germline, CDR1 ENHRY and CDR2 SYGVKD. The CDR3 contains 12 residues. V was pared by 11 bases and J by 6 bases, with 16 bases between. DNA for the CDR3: TGTGCCGCCGCAGGGGTGGAAAAGACCCAGTACTTC. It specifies CAAAGVEKTQYF.

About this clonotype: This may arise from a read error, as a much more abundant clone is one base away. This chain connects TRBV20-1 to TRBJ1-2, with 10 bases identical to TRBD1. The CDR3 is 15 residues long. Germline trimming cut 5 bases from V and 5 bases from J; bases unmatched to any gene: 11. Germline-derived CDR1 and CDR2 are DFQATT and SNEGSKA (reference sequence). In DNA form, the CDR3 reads TGCAGTGCTCCTATGCCCCGGACAGGGGGGTATGGCTACACCTTC. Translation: CSAPMPRTGGYGYTF.

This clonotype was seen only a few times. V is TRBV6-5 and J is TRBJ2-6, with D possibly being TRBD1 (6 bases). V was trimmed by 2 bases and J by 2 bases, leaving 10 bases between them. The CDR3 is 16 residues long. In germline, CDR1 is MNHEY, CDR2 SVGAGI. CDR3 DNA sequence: TGTGCCAGCAGTTACCAGGGGAGCGCTGGGGCCAACGTCCTGACTTTC. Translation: CASSYQGSAGANVLTF.

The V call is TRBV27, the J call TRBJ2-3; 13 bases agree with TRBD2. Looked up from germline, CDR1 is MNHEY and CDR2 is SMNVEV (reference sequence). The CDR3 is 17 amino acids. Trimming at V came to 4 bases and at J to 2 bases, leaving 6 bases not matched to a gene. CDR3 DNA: TGTGCCAGCAGTTCGTGGACTAGCGGGGGTTACACAGATACGCAGTATTTT. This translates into CASSSWTSGGYTDTQYF.

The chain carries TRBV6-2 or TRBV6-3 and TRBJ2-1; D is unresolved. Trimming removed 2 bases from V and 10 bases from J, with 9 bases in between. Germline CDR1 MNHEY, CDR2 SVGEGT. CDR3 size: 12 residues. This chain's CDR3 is CASSYGSREQFF. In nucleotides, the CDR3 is TGTGCCAGCAGTTACGGTAGCAGGGAGCAGTTCTTC.

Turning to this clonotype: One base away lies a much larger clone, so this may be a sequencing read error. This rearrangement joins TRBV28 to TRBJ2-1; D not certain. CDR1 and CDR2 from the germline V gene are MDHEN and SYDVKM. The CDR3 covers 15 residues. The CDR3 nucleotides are TGTGTCAGCAGTTTCATGGCTAGCTCCTACAATGAGCAGTTCTTC. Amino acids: CVSSFMASSYNEQFF.